This paragraph covers one T cell receptor beta chain sequence. Its antigen remains unknown. The sample comes from a study of T cell responses to AZD1222 COVID-19 vaccine. Study-wide results and limits: Clonal diversity may have been underestimated, and the donors were mostly white British, with more females than males.

Here immunoSEQ multiplex PCR was the method, and the copy in TCRdb shows in-frame clones only, minus some. The table records more than 90,000 clones, approximately 90% of them present only once. Germline assignment: CDR1 MDHEN and CDR2 SYDVKM. There are 13 residues in the CDR3. V lost 7 bases and J 8 bases, leaving 14 bases between the germline ends. This sample comprised peripheral blood, obtained on day 0 of AZD1222 vaccination. This chain uses TRBV28 with TRBJ1-4; D perhaps matches TRBD1 (6 bases). The TCR was taken from an adult in good health. The CDR3 DNA is TGTGCCAGCAACCCAGGAGGGGGGGAAAAACTGTTTTTT. As protein: CASNPGGGEKLFF.